A single sample gave rise to the 23 T cell receptor beta chains below, sequenced in a study of T cell changes during pregnancy in multiple sclerosis. The protocol was immunoSEQ multiplex PCR, while the TCRdb copy is restricted to in-frame clones and leaves out a portion. The table lists some 97,000 clones, over 85% of them singletons. This sample comprised peripheral blood, obtained in the second trimester of pregnancy. These receptors all come from a female donor with multiple sclerosis, enrolled in a pregnancy study.

V and J are TRBV5-1 and TRBJ1-3; the match to TRBD1 covers 7 bases. After removal of 2 bases from V and 4 bases from J, the junction contained 6 bases not matched to a gene. Germline CDR1 reads SGHRS; CDR2 reads YFSETQ. The CDR3 spans 15 residues. The CDR3 sequence: CASSFQGGSGNTIYF. CDR3 DNA: TGCGCCAGCAGCTTCCAGGGGGGCTCAGGAAACACCATATATTTT.

The chain joins TRBV7-3 to TRBJ2-7, with 8 nucleotides matching TRBD1. V was pared by 6 bases and J by 1 base, with 11 bases of the junction left unmatched. CDR1 is SGHTA, CDR2 FQGTGA, per germline. The CDR3 is 16 residues long. Written as DNA, the CDR3 is TGTGCCAGCAGGAGACCAGGACAGGGCACATCCTACGAGCAGTACTTC. Translated: CASRRPGQGTSYEQYF.

The genes are TRBV6-6 and TRBJ1-5, with a possible D match to TRBD1 (5 bases). Germline V gene lookup returns CDR1 MNHNY and CDR2 SVGAGI (reference sequence). The V gene lost 7 bases and the J gene lost 7 bases, with 17 bases spanning the gap. The CDR3 consists of 14 residues. CDR3 in amino acids: CASTNSGSRQPQHF. The CDR3 DNA sequence: TGTGCCAGCACCAACTCAGGGTCGCGGCAGCCCCAGCATTTT.

V and J are TRBV2 and TRBJ1-5; TRBD1 aligns across 8 bases. CDR3 length: 18 amino acids. Germline V gene lookup returns CDR1 SNHLY and CDR2 FYNNEI. Trimming cost V 1 base and J 2 bases; bases outside gene matches: 10. The CDR3 sequence: CASSEDGARGLGNQPQHF. Here the CDR3 DNA reads TGTGCCAGCAGTGAAGATGGGGCCAGGGGGCTTGGCAATCAGCCCCAGCATTTT.

This chain links TRBV9 with TRBJ1-2; 7 nucleotides agree with TRBD1. This CDR3 has 16 residues. V lost 3 bases to trimming and J lost 8 bases; unmatched junction nucleotides: 16. The V gene's germline CDR1 is SGDLS and CDR2 YYNGEE. CDR3: CASSEYRGSASGGYTF. Here the CDR3 DNA reads TGTGCCAGCAGCGAATACAGGGGTTCTGCCTCGGGAGGCTACACCTTC.

This chain uses TRBV5-6 with TRBJ1-2, with D possibly matching TRBD1 (6 bases). Germline CDR1 and CDR2: SGHDT and YYEEEE. This CDR3 contains 13 residues. Trimming removed 4 bases at V and 7 bases at J, with 14 bases between. The CDR3 here is CASSVSSRGGYTF. Here the CDR3 DNA reads TGTGCCAGCAGCGTCTCCTCCAGGGGTGGCTACACCTTC.

The genes are TRBV29-1 and TRBJ1-2; D might be TRBD1 (6 bases). In germline, CDR1 is SQVTM, CDR2 ANQGSEA. The length of the CDR3 is 12 residues. The germline V and J ends were trimmed by 4 bases and 3 bases, with 9 bases remaining between them. CDR3 DNA sequence: TGCAGCGTTGGGACAGCTTACTATGGCTACACCTTC. Amino acid sequence: CSVGTAYYGYTF. Full variable domain (missing parts from reference TRBV29-1 and TRBJ1-2): SAVISQKPSRDICQRGTSLTIQCQVDSQVTMMFWYRQQPGQSLTLIATANQGSEATYESGFVIDKFPISRPNLTFSTLTVSNMSPEDSSIYLCSVGTAYYGYTFGSGTRLTVV.

The J gene is TRBJ2-2, the V gene TRBV29-1, with D possibly being TRBD1 (5 bases). Germline V lookup: CDR1 SQVTM, CDR2 ANQGSEA. This CDR3 has 12 residues. Trimming shortened V by 5 bases and J by 7 bases, and 11 bases separated the two germline ends. The DNA for the CDR3 is TGCAGCGTTATGACAGTTGTCGGGGAGCTGTTTTTT. It encodes CSVMTVVGELFF.

In this sample, this clone turned up once. The chain combines TRBV30 with TRBJ1-6; 8 nucleotides line up with TRBD1. Per the germline V gene, CDR1 is GTSNPN and CDR2 is SVGIG (reference sequence). The CDR3 is 15 residues long. J was trimmed by 10 bases and V by 5 bases; bases with no gene match: 13. CDR3 in amino acids: CAWGGPTGAVSPLHF. CDR3 coding DNA: TGTGCCTGGGGGGGCCCGACAGGGGCGGTCTCACCCCTCCACTTT.

The rearrangement links TRBV6-5 to TRBJ2-1; TRBD2 matches 11 bases. V shed 2 bases, J shed 10 bases, and the junction held 4 bases outside the gene matches. The CDR3 contains 14 residues. Looked up from germline, CDR1 is MNHEY and CDR2 is SVGAGI. The CDR3 DNA sequence: TGTGCCAGCAGTTACCTAGCGGGAGGTGGAGAGCAGTTCTTC. Its protein is CASSYLAGGGEQFF.

This chain joins TRBV9 and TRBJ2-5, with 7 bases aligning to TRBD1. The ends lost 8 bases at V and 5 bases at J; junction bases unmatched: 12. Germline assignment: CDR1 SGDLS and CDR2 YYNGEE. The CDR3 consists of 14 residues. CDR3 DNA sequence: TGTGCCAGTTCCCCCCGGCTCAGGGGGGAGACCCAGTACTTC. Its protein product is CASSPRLRGETQYF.

This clone occurred once. The chain links TRBV5-5 to TRBJ1-2; the match to TRBD1 covers 12 bases. CDR3 length: 17 amino acids. From germline, CDR1 is SGHKS and CDR2 YYEKEE (reference sequence). The V and J ends lost 4 bases and 2 bases, in that order; junction bases with no gene match: 9. Here the CDR3 reads CASSTGTGGRRNYGYTF. The CDR3 coding sequence is TGTGCCAGCAGCACCGGGACAGGGGGCCGACGGAACTATGGCTACACCTTC.

The chain joins TRBV9 to TRBJ1-2, with D possibly matching TRBD1 (5 bases). Germline-derived CDR1 and CDR2 are SGDLS and YYNGEE. V lost 4 bases and J 1 base, leaving 20 bases between the germline ends. This CDR3 spans 17 amino acids. CDR3 amino acids: CASSLDLGPALNYGYTF. CDR3 coding DNA: TGTGCCAGCAGCCTGGACCTGGGGCCGGCTCTTAACTATGGCTACACCTTC. The whole variable domain, remainder taken from reference TRBV9 and TRBJ1-2, is DSGVTQTPKHLITATGQRVTLRCSPRSGDLSVYWYQQSLDQGLQFLIQYYNGEERAKGNILERFSAQQFPDLHSELNLSSLELGDSALYFCASSLDLGPALNYGYTFGSGTRLTVV.

V is TRBV27 and J is TRBJ2-5, with 10 positions matching TRBD2. The CDR3 covers 14 residues. Germline trimming cut 5 bases from V and 7 bases from J; bases unmatched to any gene: 7. Germline CDR1 is MNHEY and CDR2 is SMNVEV (reference sequence). The CDR3 protein is CASSRTSGEGTQYF. CDR3 in DNA: TGTGCCAGCAGTAGGACTAGCGGAGAGGGGACCCAGTACTTC.

This clone was observed a single time. This chain connects TRBV13 to TRBJ1-5; 8 positions match TRBD1. The length of the CDR3 is 15 residues. Germline values: CDR1 PRHDT, CDR2 FYEKMQ (reference sequence). The J segment lost 4 bases and the V segment lost 3 bases, leaving 5 bases of the junction unmatched. The CDR3 sequence is CASSFGQGKNQPQHF. The CDR3, as DNA: TGTGCCAGCAGCTTCGGACAGGGAAAGAATCAGCCCCAGCATTTT.

This clone came up a few times. Without the conserved terminal phenylalanine or tryptophan, this CDR3 likely stems from a read error. The limits of the CDR3 on the DNA are not certain, so only TCRdb's listed CDR3 is given. V gene TRBV5-1 combines with J gene TRBJ1-4. The CDR3 region is 8 residues in length, termini included. Germline assignment: CDR1 SGHRS and CDR2 YFSETQ. CDR3 amino acids: CASSLEAS.

The chain employs TRBV7-9 and TRBJ1-3, with D maybe TRBD1 (6 bases). Germline V gene sequence: CDR1 SEHNR, CDR2 FQNEAQ (reference sequence). CDR3 length: 16 residues. Trimming pared 3 bases from V and 2 bases from J, leaving 14 bases between. CDR3 bases: TGTGCCAGCAGCTTCAACCCAGGGGAAGCTGGAAACACCATATATTTT. Amino acids: CASSFNPGEAGNTIYF.

V usage is TRBV2 and J usage is TRBJ1-2; 7 bases are shared with TRBD1. V dropped 7 bases and J dropped 2; count of bases not matched to a gene: 4. This CDR3 is 13 amino acids long. Germline CDR1 and CDR2: SNHLY and FYNNEI. Here the CDR3 reads CASNLGQNYGYTF. The CDR3 nucleotides are TGTGCCAGCAATTTGGGACAGAACTATGGCTACACCTTC.

The chain recombines TRBV7-6 with TRBJ1-4, with a weak D call TRBD1 (5 bases). The CDR3 runs 14 residues. The germline V gene encodes CDR1 SGHVS and CDR2 FNYEAQ. Trimming cost V 8 bases and J 7 bases, with 17 bases left between them. The CDR3 protein is CASARGGRGEKLFF. CDR3 bases: TGTGCCAGCGCGAGGGGAGGACGGGGTGAAAAACTGTTTTTT.

This chain connects TRBV29-1 to TRBJ1-4, with TRBD1 matching 7 bases. Germline V gene lookup returns CDR1 SQVTM and CDR2 ANQGSEA. V shed 1 base, J shed 8 bases, and the junction held 10 bases outside the gene matches. This CDR3 region has 15 residues. This CDR3 reads CSVEAAQGEHEKLFF. The CDR3 region has the DNA TGCAGCGTTGAAGCCGCTCAGGGGGAGCACGAAAAACTGTTTTTT. Full variable domain (outside the CDR3, taken from reference TRBV29-1 and TRBJ1-4): SAVISQKPSRDICQRGTSLTIQCQVDSQVTMMFWYRQQPGQSLTLIATANQGSEATYESGFVIDKFPISRPNLTFSTLTVSNMSPEDSSIYLCSVEAAQGEHEKLFFGSGTQLSVL.

This chain uses TRBV5-6 with TRBJ2-1, with a weak D call TRBD1 (5 bases). V was pared by 1 base and J by 7 bases, with 15 bases between. The CDR3 is 15 amino acids. Germline CDR1 and CDR2: SGHDT and YYEEEE. The CDR3 loop reads CASSLIGAGRNEQFF. CDR3 DNA sequence: TGTGCCAGCAGCTTGATCGGCGCAGGGCGGAATGAGCAGTTCTTC.

The chain combines TRBV14 with TRBJ1-2; 7 bases fit TRBD1. CDR3 length: 14 amino acids. The trim removed 6 bases at V and 8 bases at J, leaving 12 bases unmatched. Germline values: CDR1 SGHDN, CDR2 FVKESK. DNA for the CDR3: TGTGCCAGCAGTGGACGCGACAGGGAGTACGGCTACACCTTC. Translated, it gives CASSGRDREYGYTF.

The chain has TRBV7-2 and TRBJ1-2, with 8 bases that match TRBD1. V was clipped by 1 base and J by 1 base; unmatched bases: 5. The CDR3 loop spans 16 amino acids. Germline CDR1 SGHTA, CDR2 FQGNSA. The CDR3 is CASSLGTGRSNYGYTF. The CDR3 bases are TGTGCCAGCAGCTTAGGGACAGGGAGGAGTAACTATGGCTACACCTTC.